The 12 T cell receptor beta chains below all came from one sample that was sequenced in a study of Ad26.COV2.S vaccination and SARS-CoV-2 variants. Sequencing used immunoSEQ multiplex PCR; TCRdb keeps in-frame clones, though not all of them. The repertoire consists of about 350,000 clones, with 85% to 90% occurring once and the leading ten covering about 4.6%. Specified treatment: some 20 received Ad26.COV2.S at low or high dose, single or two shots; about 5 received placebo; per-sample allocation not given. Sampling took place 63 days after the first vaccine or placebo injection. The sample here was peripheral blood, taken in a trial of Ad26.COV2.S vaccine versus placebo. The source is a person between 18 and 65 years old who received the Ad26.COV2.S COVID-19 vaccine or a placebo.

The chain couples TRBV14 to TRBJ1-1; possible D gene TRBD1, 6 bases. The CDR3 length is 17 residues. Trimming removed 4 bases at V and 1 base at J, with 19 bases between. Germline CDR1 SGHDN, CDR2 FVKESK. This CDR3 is CASSPQAGAASNTEAFF. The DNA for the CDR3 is TGTGCCAGCAGCCCCCAAGCAGGGGCGGCTTCGAACACTGAAGCTTTCTTT.

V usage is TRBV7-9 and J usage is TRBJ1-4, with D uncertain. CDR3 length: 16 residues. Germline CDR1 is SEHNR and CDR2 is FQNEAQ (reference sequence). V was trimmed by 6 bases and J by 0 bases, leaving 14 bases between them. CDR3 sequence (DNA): TGTGCCAGCAGTTTCACCAAATCTACAACTAATGAAAAACTGTTTTTT. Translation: CASSFTKSTTNEKLFF.

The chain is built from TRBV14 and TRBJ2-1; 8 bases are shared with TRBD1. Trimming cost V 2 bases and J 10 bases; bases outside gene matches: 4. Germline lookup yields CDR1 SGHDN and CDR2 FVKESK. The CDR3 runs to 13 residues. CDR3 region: CASSQRQGKEQFF. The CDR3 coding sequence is TGTGCCAGCAGCCAAAGACAGGGGAAGGAGCAGTTCTTC.

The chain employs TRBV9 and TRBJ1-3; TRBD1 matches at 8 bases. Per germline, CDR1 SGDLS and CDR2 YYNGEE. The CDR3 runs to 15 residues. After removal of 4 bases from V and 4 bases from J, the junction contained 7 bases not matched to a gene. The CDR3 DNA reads TGTGCCAGCAGCCGAGGACAGGGAACAGGAAACACCATATATTTT. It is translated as CASSRGQGTGNTIYF.

The CDR3 spells CASSQVQANTGELFF. CDR3 DNA: TGTGCCAGCAGCCAAGTCCAGGCGAACACCGGGGAGCTGTTTTTT. The chain employs TRBV3-1 (or the pseudogene TRBV3-2) and TRBJ2-2; the D is unclear. Trimming cost V 1 base and J 0 bases, with 6 bases left between them. Germline-derived CDR1 and CDR2 are LGHDT and YNNKEL (reference sequence). The CDR3 extends over 15 amino acids.

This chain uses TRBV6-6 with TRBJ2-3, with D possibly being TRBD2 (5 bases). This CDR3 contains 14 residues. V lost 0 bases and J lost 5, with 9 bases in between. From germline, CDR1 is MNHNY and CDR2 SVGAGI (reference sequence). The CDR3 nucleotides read TGTGCCAGCAGTTACTCGTCCGGGGAAGATACGCAGTATTTT. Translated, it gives CASSYSSGEDTQYF.

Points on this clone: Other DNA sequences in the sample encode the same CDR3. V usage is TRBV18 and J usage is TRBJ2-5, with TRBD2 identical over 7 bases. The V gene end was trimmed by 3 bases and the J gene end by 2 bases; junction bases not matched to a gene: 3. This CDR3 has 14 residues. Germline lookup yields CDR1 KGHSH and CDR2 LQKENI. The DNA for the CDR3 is TGTGCCAGCTCACCCAGGACTAGTCAAGAGACCCAGTACTTC. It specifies CASSPRTSQETQYF.

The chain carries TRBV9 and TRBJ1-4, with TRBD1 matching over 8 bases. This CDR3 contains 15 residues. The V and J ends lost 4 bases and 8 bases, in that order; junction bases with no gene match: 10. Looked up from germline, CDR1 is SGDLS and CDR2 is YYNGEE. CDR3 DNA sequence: TGTGCCAGCAGCCCCTACAGGGGGTCTCAAGAAAAACTGTTTTTT. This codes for CASSPYRGSQEKLFF.

The chain's CDR3 is CASSLDRIGMAEAFF. In DNA form, the CDR3 reads TGTGCCAGCAGCTTAGATCGGATTGGAATGGCTGAAGCTTTCTTT. V gene TRBV7-2 combines with J gene TRBJ1-1; D remains ambiguous. V was trimmed by 1 base and J by 6 bases, leaving 15 bases between them. CDR1 is SGHTA and CDR2 is FQGNSA in the germline V gene. The CDR3 consists of 15 residues.

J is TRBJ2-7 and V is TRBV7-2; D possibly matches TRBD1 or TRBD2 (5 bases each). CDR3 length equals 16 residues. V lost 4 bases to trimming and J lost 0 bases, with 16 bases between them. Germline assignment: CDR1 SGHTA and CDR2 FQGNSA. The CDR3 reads CASSSSTSGGSYEQYF. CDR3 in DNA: TGTGCCAGCAGCTCCTCAACTAGTGGGGGCTCCTACGAGCAGTACTTC.

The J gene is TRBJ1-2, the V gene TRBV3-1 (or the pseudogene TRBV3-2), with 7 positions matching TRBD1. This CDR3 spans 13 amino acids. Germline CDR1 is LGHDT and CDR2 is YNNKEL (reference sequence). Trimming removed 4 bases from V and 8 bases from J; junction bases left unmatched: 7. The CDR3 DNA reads TGTGCCAGCAGCCGAGGGGGCGCGGGGGGCTACACCTTC. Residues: CASSRGGAGGYTF.

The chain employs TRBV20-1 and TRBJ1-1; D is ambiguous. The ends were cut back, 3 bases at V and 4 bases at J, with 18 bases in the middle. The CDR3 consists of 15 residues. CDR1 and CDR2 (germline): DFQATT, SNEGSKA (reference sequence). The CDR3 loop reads CSASRNRALTTEAFF. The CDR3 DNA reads TGCAGTGCTAGTCGCAACCGCGCTCTGACCACTGAAGCTTTCTTT.